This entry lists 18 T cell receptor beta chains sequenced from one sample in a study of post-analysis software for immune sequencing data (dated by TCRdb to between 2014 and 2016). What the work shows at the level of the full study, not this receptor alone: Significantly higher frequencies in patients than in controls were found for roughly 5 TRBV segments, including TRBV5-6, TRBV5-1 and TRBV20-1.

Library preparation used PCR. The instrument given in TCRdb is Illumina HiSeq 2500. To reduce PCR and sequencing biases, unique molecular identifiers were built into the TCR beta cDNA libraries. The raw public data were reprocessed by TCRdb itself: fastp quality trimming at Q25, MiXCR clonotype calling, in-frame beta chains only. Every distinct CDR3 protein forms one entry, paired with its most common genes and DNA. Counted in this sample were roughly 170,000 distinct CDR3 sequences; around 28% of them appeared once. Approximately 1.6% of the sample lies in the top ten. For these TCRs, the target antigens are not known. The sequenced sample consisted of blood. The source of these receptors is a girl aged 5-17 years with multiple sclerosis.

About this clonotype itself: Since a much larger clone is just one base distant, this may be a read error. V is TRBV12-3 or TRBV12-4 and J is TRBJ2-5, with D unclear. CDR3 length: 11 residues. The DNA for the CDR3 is TGTGTCAGCAGTAATATAGAGACCCAGTACTTC. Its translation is CVSSNIETQYF.

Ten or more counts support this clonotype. CDR3 sequence: CASSTEAGGSSYEQYF. For the CDR3, the DNA is TGCGCCAGCAGCACCGAAGCGGGAGGGAGCTCCTACGAGCAGTACTTC. This rearrangement joins TRBV5-1 to TRBJ2-7; 10 bases map to TRBD2. Trimming took 4 bases from V and 0 from J; bases not matched to a gene: 7. Germline-derived CDR1 and CDR2 are SGHRS and YFSETQ. The CDR3 is made up of 16 amino acids.

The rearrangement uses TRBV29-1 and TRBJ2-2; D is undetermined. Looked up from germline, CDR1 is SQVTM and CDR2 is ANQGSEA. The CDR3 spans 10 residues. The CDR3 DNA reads TGCAACCCCCCGAGCGGGGAGCTGTTTTTT. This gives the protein CNPPSGELFF.

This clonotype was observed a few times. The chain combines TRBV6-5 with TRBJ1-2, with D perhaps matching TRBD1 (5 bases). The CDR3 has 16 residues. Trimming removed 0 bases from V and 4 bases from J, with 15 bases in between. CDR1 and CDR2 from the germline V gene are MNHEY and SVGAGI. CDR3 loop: CASSYSRGADGYGYTF. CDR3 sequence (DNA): TGTGCCAGCAGTTACTCGAGGGGTGCAGACGGCTATGGCTACACCTTC.

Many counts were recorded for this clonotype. The CDR3 coding sequence is TGTGCCAGTAGTTGGGGGCTAGCGGAAAACAATGAGCAGTTCTTC. This translates into CASSWGLAENNEQFF. The chain carries TRBV19 and TRBJ2-1; D might be TRBD2 (7 bases). The V gene lost 5 bases and the J gene lost 5 bases, with 16 bases spanning the gap. This CDR3 is built from 15 residues. Germline-derived CDR1 and CDR2 are LNHDA and SQIVND (reference sequence).

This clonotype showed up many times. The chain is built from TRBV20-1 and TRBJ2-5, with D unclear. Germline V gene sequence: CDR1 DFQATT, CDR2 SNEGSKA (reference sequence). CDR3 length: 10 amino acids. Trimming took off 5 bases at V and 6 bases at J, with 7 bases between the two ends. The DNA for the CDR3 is TGCAGTGCTCTCGGGCAGACCCAGTACTTC. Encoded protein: CSALGQTQYF.

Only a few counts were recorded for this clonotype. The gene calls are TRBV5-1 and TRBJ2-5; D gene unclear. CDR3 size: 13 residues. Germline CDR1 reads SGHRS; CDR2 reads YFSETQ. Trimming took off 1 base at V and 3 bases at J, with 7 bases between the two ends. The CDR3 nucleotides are TGCGCCAGCAGCTTGCCGCTAGAAGAGACCCAGTACTTC. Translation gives CASSLPLEETQYF.

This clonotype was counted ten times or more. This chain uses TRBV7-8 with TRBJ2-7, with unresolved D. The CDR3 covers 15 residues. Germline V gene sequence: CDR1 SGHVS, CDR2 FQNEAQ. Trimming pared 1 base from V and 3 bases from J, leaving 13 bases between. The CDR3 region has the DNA TGTGCCAGCAGCTTAGTCCCCAGCGACATCTACGAGCAGTACTTC. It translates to CASSLVPSDIYEQYF.

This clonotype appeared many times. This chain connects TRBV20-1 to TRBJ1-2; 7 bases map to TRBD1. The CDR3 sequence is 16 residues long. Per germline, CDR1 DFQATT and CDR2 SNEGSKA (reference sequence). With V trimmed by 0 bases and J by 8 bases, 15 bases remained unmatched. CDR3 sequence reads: CSARDSSDRSPYGYTF. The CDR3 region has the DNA TGCAGTGCTAGAGATTCGTCGGACAGGTCTCCGTACGGCTACACCTTC.

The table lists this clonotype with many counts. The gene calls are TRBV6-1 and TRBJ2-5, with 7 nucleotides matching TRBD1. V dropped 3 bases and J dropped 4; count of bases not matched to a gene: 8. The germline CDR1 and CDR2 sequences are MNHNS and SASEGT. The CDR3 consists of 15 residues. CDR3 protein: CASSDAPSGGETQYF. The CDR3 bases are TGTGCCAGCAGTGACGCGCCTTCAGGGGGAGAGACCCAGTACTTC.

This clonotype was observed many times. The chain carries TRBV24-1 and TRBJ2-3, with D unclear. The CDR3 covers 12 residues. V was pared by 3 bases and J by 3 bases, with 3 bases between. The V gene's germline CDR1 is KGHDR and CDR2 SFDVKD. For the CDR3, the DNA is TGTGCCACCAGTGATAAGACAGATACGCAGTATTTT. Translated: CATSDKTDTQYF.

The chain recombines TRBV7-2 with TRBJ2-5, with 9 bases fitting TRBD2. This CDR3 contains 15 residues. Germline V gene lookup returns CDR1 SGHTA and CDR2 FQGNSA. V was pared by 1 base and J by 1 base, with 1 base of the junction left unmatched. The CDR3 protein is CASSLEAGGQETQYF. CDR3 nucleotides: TGTGCCAGCAGCTTAGAAGCGGGGGGCCAAGAGACCCAGTACTTC.

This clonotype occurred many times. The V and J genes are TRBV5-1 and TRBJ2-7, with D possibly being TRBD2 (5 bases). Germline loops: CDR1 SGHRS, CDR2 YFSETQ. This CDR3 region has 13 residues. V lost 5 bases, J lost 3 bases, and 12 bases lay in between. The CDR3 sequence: CASRSGNGYEQYF. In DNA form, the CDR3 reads TGCGCCAGCAGATCCGGGAATGGCTACGAGCAGTACTTC. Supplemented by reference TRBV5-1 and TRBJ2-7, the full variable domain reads KAGVTQTPRYLIKTRGQQVTLSCSPISGHRSVSWYQQTPGQGLQFLFEYFSETQRNKGNFPGRFSGRQFSNSRSEMNVSTLELGDSALYLCASRSGNGYEQYFGPGTRLTVT.

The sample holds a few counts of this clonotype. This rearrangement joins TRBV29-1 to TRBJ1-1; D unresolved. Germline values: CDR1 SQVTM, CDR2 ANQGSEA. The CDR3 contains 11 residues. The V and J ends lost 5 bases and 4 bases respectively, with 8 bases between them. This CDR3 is CSVQMSTEAFF. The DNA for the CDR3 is TGCAGCGTTCAAATGAGCACTGAAGCTTTCTTT.

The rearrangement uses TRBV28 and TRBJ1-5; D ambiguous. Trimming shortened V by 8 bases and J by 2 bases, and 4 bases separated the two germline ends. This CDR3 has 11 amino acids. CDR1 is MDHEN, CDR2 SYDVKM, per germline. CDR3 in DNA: TGTGCCAGCGGTTGCAATCAGCCCCAGCATTTT. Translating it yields CASGCNQPQHF.

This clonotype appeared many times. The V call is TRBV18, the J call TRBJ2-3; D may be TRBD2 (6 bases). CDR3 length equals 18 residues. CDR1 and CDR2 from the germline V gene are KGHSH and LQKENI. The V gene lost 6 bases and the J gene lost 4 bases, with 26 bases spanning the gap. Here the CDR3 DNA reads TGTGCCAGCTCTCGCGGGACCGTCGGGACGGTTCTTCCAGATACGCAGTATTTT. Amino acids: CASSRGTVGTVLPDTQYF.

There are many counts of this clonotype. The CDR3 DNA reads as TGTGCCAGCAGCTTCAGACTAGCGTCGGATACGCAGTATTTT. Residues: CASSFRLASDTQYF. The chain recombines TRBV5-5 with TRBJ2-3; 8 bases line up with TRBD2. Germline loops: CDR1 SGHKS, CDR2 YYEKEE (reference sequence). CDR3 length equals 14 residues. With V trimmed by 2 bases and J by 6 bases, 5 bases remained unmatched.

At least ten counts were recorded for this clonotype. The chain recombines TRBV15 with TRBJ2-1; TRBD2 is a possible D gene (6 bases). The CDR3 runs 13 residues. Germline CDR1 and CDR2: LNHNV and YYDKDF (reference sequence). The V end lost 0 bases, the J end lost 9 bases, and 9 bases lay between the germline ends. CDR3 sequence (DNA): TGTGCCACCAGCAGAGAACGGGGACTTGAGCAGTTCTTC. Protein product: CATSRERGLEQFF.